A single sample is the source of the 12 T cell receptor beta chains below, sequenced in a study of T cell responses to AZD1222 COVID-19 vaccine. Produced via immunoSEQ multiplex PCR; TCRdb's table is partial and in-frame only. The sample holds 150,000 to 200,000 clones, just over 90% seen once. Sequenced material: peripheral blood, taken on day 0 of AZD1222 vaccination. These receptors came from an adult in good health.

The rearrangement links TRBV11-2 to TRBJ2-5; 10 bases line up with TRBD2. CDR1 is SGHAT, CDR2 FQNNGV, per germline. This CDR3 has 17 amino acids. V was pared by 5 bases and J by 4 bases, with 13 bases of the junction left unmatched. CDR3 sequence (DNA): TGTGCCAGCAGCCCCCGGCTAGCGGGGGCCCCCAGAGAGACCCAGTACTTC. The encoded protein is CASSPRLAGAPRETQYF.

The chain uses TRBV6-2 or TRBV6-3 and TRBJ1-1, with 8 nucleotides matching TRBD1. Germline CDR1 MNHEY, CDR2 SVGEGT. The trim removed 4 bases at V and 7 bases at J, leaving 11 bases unmatched. The CDR3 runs 15 residues. CDR3 loop: CASSSFARGRGEAFF. The CDR3 bases are TGTGCCAGCAGTTCTTTCGCCAGGGGGCGGGGTGAAGCTTTCTTT.

The chain carries TRBV6-5 and TRBJ2-1; D is perhaps TRBD2 (6 bases). Trimming stripped 6 bases from V and 4 bases from J, with 16 bases between. The V gene's germline CDR1 is MNHEY and CDR2 SVGAGI. The CDR3 spans 15 residues. The CDR3 bases are TGTGCCAGCAGGTGGGTTAGCGGAGCATACAATGAGCAGTTCTTC. This encodes CASRWVSGAYNEQFF.

The J gene is TRBJ2-3, the V gene TRBV10-3; D might be TRBD1 (5 bases). The CDR3 runs 17 residues. From germline, CDR1 is ENHRY and CDR2 SYGVKD. The ends were cut back, 4 bases at V and 0 bases at J, with 17 bases in the middle. The CDR3 reads CAISAPTTDLSTDTQYF. The DNA of the CDR3 is TGTGCCATCAGTGCCCCAACGACAGACCTCAGCACAGATACGCAGTATTTT.

This sequence joins TRBV7-9 and TRBJ2-1, with TRBD2 matching 8 bases. The germline V gene has CDR1 SEHNR and CDR2 FQNEAQ (reference sequence). This CDR3 contains 15 residues. V trimming: 4 bases; J trimming: 8 bases; junction bases outside the gene matches: 10. The CDR3 nucleotides are TGTGCCAGCAGCTCCTCGGGACTAGTGAGGGATGAGCAGTTCTTC. Translated, it gives CASSSSGLVRDEQFF.

The rearrangement uses TRBV7-3 and TRBJ2-1, with TRBD2 identical over 11 bases. Per the germline V gene, CDR1 is SGHTA and CDR2 is FQGTGA. V lost 1 base, J lost 0 bases, and 8 bases stayed unmatched. The CDR3 is made up of 19 amino acids. The CDR3 DNA sequence: TGTGCCAGCAGCTTAATGGGGCTAGCGGGGGGTCCCTCCTACAATGAGCAGTTCTTC. It yields the protein CASSLMGLAGGPSYNEQFF.

The J gene is TRBJ1-2, the V gene TRBV5-4, with 8 bases lining up with TRBD1. Trimming took 4 bases from V and 3 from J; bases not matched to a gene: 11. The CDR3 contains 16 residues. CDR1 is SGHNT and CDR2 is YYREEE in the germline V gene (reference sequence). The CDR3 DNA reads as TGTGCCAGCAGCCTCTTGACAGGGGCCCGGGACTATGGCTACACCTTC. It specifies CASSLLTGARDYGYTF.

V usage is TRBV5-8 and J usage is TRBJ1-1; no clear D. This CDR3 is built from 14 residues. V gave up 4 bases and J gave up 0 bases, with 10 bases separating them. Germline-derived CDR1 and CDR2 are SGHTS and YDEGEE. CDR3 coding DNA: TGTGCCAGCAGCCGCAGCGCTATGAACACTGAAGCTTTCTTT. Translation gives CASSRSAMNTEAFF.

The chain links TRBV7-2 to TRBJ2-2; 9 nucleotides agree with TRBD1. Trimming removed 4 bases from V and 10 bases from J; junction bases left unmatched: 13. The CDR3 extends over 16 amino acids. The germline V gene has CDR1 SGHTA and CDR2 FQGNSA. The CDR3 loop is CASSSLIGTGSMELFF. The CDR3 DNA reads TGTGCCAGCAGCTCGCTAATCGGGACAGGGTCCATGGAGCTGTTTTTT. The whole variable domain, filled in from reference TRBV7-2 and TRBJ2-2, reads GAGVSQSPSNKVTEKGKDVELRCDPISGHTALYWYRQSLGQGLEFLIYFQGNSAPDKSGLPSDRFSAERTGGSVSTLTIQRTQQEDSAVYLCASSSLIGTGSMELFFGEGSRLTVL.

V gene TRBV29-1 combines with J gene TRBJ1-2; D perhaps matches TRBD1 (5 bases). The V and J ends lost 4 bases and 7 bases respectively, with 10 bases between them. Germline V gene lookup returns CDR1 SQVTM and CDR2 ANQGSEA. This CDR3 spans 11 amino acids. CDR3 loop: CSVGQQGGYTF. CDR3 in DNA: TGCAGCGTTGGTCAGCAGGGTGGCTACACCTTC.

A few counts support this clone. The chain recombines TRBV11-2 with TRBJ2-1; D tentatively reads TRBD1 or TRBD2 (7 bases each). Trimming took off 4 bases at V and 0 bases at J, with 13 bases between the two ends. Germline values: CDR1 SGHAT, CDR2 FQNNGV. This CDR3 comprises 16 residues. For the CDR3, the DNA is TGTGCCAGCAGCTCCCGGGGGGACAGCTCCTACAATGAGCAGTTCTTC. Protein sequence: CASSSRGDSSYNEQFF.

The chain links TRBV18 to TRBJ2-7; TRBD2 might be the D (6 bases). Deletions cut 3 bases from V and 2 bases from J, with 35 bases between. The CDR3 sequence is 22 residues long. Looked up from germline, CDR1 is KGHSH and CDR2 is LQKENI. The CDR3 bases are TGTGCCAGCTCACCCCCCCTAAGGCGGGGAGGATCTATTTCCGAGACGACCTACGAGCAGTACTTC. Residues: CASSPPLRRGGSISETTYEQYF. Looking up the rest from reference TRBV18 and TRBJ2-7 gives the full variable domain: NAGVMQNPRHLVRRRGQEARLRCSPMKGHSHVYWYRQLPEEGLKFMVYLQKENIIDESGMPKERFSAEFPKEGPSILRIQQVVRGDSAAYFCASSPPLRRGGSISETTYEQYFGPGTRLTVT.